Below are 13 T cell receptor beta chains sequenced from a single sample in a study of T cell clonality in common variable immunodeficiency. Generated by immunoSEQ multiplex PCR, the TCRdb table keeps only in-frame clones and is missing some. The record shows some 40,000 clones for this sample, with no singletons present. Input material: peripheral blood mononuclear cells. Receptors were obtained from a person aged 18 to 70 in good health.

This clone was recorded at least ten times. The read halts 3 residues ahead of the CDR3 end, with the missing end drawn from the germline J gene. The chain couples TRBV7-9 to TRBJ2-7; unclear D gene. The CDR3 extends over 15 amino acids. Germline CDR1 is SEHNR and CDR2 is FQNEAQ (reference sequence). V was cut by 4 bases and J by 5 bases, with 18 bases left in between. CDR3 residues: CASSSPPGRSNEQYF. The sequenced part of the CDR3 DNA is TGTGCCAGCAGCTCCCCCCCAGGCAGGTCCAACGAG.

This clone was seen many times. The read terminates 3 residues before the CDR3 end, so the remaining end is supplied by the germline J gene. The chain joins TRBV19 to TRBJ2-7, with 7 bases fitting TRBD1. This CDR3 is 17 amino acids long. Germline V CDR1 and CDR2: LNHDA, SQIVND (reference sequence). The J segment lost 1 base and the V segment lost 3 bases, leaving 12 bases of the junction unmatched. The CDR3 DNA, read in part, is TGTGCCAGTAGTATCCGCGAAGACAGGGTTTCGTCCTACGAG. Translated, it gives CASSIREDRVSSYE. The entire CDR3 sequence reads CASSIREDRVSSYEQYF.

This clone was picked up many times. The read comes to an end 3 residues before the CDR3 does, leaving the germline J gene to fill in the end. V and J are TRBV20-1 and TRBJ2-2, with unresolved D. Germline V gene sequence: CDR1 DFQATT, CDR2 SNEGSKA (reference sequence). With 1 base removed from V and 2 bases from J, the gap between germline ends came to 5 bases. This CDR3 comprises 13 residues. CDR3 residues: CSARAPNTGELFF. CDR3 bases read: TGCAGTGCTAGAGCCCCAAACACCGGGGAG.

This clone has at least ten counts. The covered CDR3 bases are TGCGCCAGCAGCGCGCCCAACAGGGACCCAGGGCAAGAGACC. It specifies CASSAPNRDPGQET. The full CDR3 protein reads CASSAPNRDPGQETQYF. The rearrangement links TRBV5-1 to TRBJ2-5; possible D gene TRBD1, 6 bases. The read falls 3 residues short of the CDR3 end, and the missing part is taken from the germline J gene. Trimming cost V 4 bases and J 2 bases, with 21 bases left between them. CDR3 size: 17 residues. CDR1 SGHRS and CDR2 YFSETQ come from the germline V gene. The variable domain in full, with the rest retrieved from reference TRBV5-1 and TRBJ2-5, is KAGVTQTPRYLIKTRGQQVTLSCSPISGHRSVSWYQQTPGQGLQFLFEYFSETQRNKGNFPGRFSGRQFSNSRSEMNVSTLELGDSALYLCASSAPNRDPGQETQYFGPGTRLLVL.

At least ten counts were recorded for this clone. The read terminates 3 residues ahead of where the CDR3 ends, so the germline J gene completes it. The chain employs TRBV11-3 and TRBJ2-5; D is undetermined. Germline-derived CDR1 and CDR2 are SGHNT and YENEEA. V lost 1 base and J lost 4, with 13 bases in between. The CDR3 covers 15 residues. The part of the CDR3 DNA that was read is TGTGCCAGCAGCTTAGGTGCCGCGATCGTAGAGACC. Translating gives CASSLGAAIVET. The complete CDR3 sequence is CASSLGAAIVETQYF.

Many counts were recorded for this clone. The read finishes 3 residues shy of the CDR3 end, and the germline J gene is used to complete it. The chain uses TRBV19 and TRBJ1-5; 10 nucleotides match TRBD1. J gave up 7 bases and V 7 bases, and 7 bases lay outside the gene matches. Germline V gene sequence: CDR1 LNHDA, CDR2 SQIVND (reference sequence). CDR3 size: 14 residues. The sequenced CDR3 bases are TGTGCCAGTAACGACAGGGGGCGGCGGCAGCCC. It is translated as CASNDRGRRQP. The CDR3 in full is CASNDRGRRQPQHF.

The table lists this clone with many counts. The CDR3 end lies 3 residues beyond the end of the read and is filled in from the germline J gene. The gene calls are TRBV5-1 and TRBJ1-1, with D perhaps TRBD1 (6 bases). Per the germline V gene, CDR1 is SGHRS and CDR2 is YFSETQ. This CDR3 has 15 amino acids. V was shortened by 2 bases and J by 0 bases, with 11 bases between the two germline ends. The CDR3 bases that were read are TGCGCCAGCAGCTTACCGGGACACGTGAACACTGAA. It encodes CASSLPGHVNTE. The CDR3 reads in full as CASSLPGHVNTEAFF.

This clone was observed at least ten times. The CDR3 extends 3 residues past the end of the read, so its final part is completed from the germline J gene. The genes are TRBV4-1 and TRBJ1-4, with D maybe TRBD1 (5 bases). The V gene's germline CDR1 is MGHRA and CDR2 YSYEKL. This CDR3 is 15 amino acids long. With 1 base removed from V and 0 bases from J, the gap between germline ends came to 6 bases. CDR3 bases read: TGCGCCAGCAGCCAAGGGGGGGCAACTAATGAAAAA. Its translation: CASSQGGATNEK. The whole CDR3 sequence reads CASSQGGATNEKLFF.

Ten or more counts support this clone. The read finishes 3 residues shy of the CDR3 end, and the germline J gene is used to complete it. The sample holds other DNA sequences that translate to the same CDR3. The genes are TRBV18 and TRBJ2-5, with D hard to call. The CDR3 spans 13 residues. Trimming removed 0 bases at V and 4 bases at J, with 6 bases between. CDR1 and CDR2 (germline): KGHSH, LQKENI. The CDR3 region is CASSPPPGETQYF. The sequenced part of the CDR3 DNA is TGTGCCAGCTCACCACCCCCAGGAGAGACC.

This clone was recorded a few times. A far larger clone is only one base removed, so a read error is likely. The read is 3 residues too short to cover the CDR3 end, so that end is filled in from the germline J gene. The J gene is TRBJ1-5, the V gene TRBV19, with unresolved D. Trimming pared 5 bases from V and 8 bases from J, leaving 19 bases between. The germline CDR1 and CDR2 sequences are LNHDA and SQIVND (reference sequence). The CDR3 is 15 amino acids. CDR3 DNA (partial): TGTGCCAGTAGTCTCTGGACTAGCGGGAGGGAGCCC. Translation: CASSLWTSGREP. The entire CDR3 sequence reads CASSLWTSGREPQHF.

This clone showed up many times. Read data end 3 residues before the CDR3 end; the end is taken from the germline J gene. This sequence joins TRBV6-2 or TRBV6-3 and TRBJ1-5; tentative D call: TRBD1 (6 bases). Looked up from germline, CDR1 is MNHEY and CDR2 is SVGEGT. CDR3 length: 15 residues. Trimming cost V 6 bases and J 0 bases, with 12 bases left between them. The CDR3 DNA, read in part, is TGTGCCAGCAGCTTAGGGGGTTATAGCAATCAGCCC. Amino acids: CASSLGGYSNQP. The entire CDR3 reads CASSLGGYSNQPQHF.

This clone was picked up many times. The CDR3 end falls 3 residues outside the read, so it is completed with the germline J gene. This chain connects TRBV6-2 or TRBV6-3 to TRBJ1-1, with D possibly TRBD1 on 6 matching bases. CDR1 is MNHEY and CDR2 is SVGEGT in the germline V gene. The CDR3 length is 15 residues. Trimming took off 8 bases at V and 4 bases at J, with 20 bases between the two ends. CDR3 protein: CASQPGTFLSTEAFF. The CDR3 bases that were read are TGTGCCAGCCAGCCCGGGACATTTTTGAGCACTGAA.

The table lists this clone with many counts. The DNA ends 3 residues before the CDR3 does, and the rest of the CDR3 is filled in from the germline J gene. V usage is TRBV11-2 and J usage is TRBJ1-6; 7 bases line up with TRBD1. The V gene end was trimmed by 6 bases and the J gene end by 7 bases; junction bases not matched to a gene: 6. This CDR3 spans 14 amino acids. Germline V gene sequence: CDR1 SGHAT, CDR2 FQNNGV. The part of the CDR3 DNA that was read is TGTGCCAGCAGTTACGGGACAGAGAATTCACCC. Encoded protein: CASSYGTENSP. The whole CDR3 protein reads CASSYGTENSPLHF.